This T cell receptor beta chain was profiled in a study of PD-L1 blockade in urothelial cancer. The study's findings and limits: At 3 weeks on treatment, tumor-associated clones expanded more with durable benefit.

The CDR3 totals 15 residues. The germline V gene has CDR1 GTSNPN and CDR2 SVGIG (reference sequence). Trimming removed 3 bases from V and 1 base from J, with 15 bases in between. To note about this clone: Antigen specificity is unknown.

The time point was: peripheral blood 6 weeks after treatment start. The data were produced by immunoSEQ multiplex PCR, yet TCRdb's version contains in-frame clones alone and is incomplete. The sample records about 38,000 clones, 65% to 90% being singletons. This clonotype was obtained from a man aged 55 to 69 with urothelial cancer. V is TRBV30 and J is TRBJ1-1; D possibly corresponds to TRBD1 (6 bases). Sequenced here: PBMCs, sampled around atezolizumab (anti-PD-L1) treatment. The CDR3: CAWRQGGPRNTEAFF. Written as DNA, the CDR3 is TGTGCCTGGAGACAAGGGGGACCCCGGAACACTGAAGCTTTCTTT.